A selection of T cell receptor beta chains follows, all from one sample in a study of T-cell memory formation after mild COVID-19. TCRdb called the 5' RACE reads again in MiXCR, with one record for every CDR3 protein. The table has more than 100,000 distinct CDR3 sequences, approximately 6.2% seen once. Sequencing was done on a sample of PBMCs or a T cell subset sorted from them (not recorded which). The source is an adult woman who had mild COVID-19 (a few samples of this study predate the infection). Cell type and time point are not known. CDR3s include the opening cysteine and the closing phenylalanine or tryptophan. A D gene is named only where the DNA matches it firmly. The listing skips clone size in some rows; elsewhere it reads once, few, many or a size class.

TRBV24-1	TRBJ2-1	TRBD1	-	TGTGCCACCAGTGATTCGGGACAGGGGGCCTACAATGAGCAGTTCTTC	CATSDSGQGAYNEQFF
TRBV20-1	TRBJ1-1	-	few	TGCAGTGCCCGCAGGGGAGGGGATAACACTGAAGCTTTCTTT	CSARRGGDNTEAFF
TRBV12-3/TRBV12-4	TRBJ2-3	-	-	TGTGCCAGCAGACTCCCGTTAGGTACGCAGTATTTT	CASRLPLGTQYF
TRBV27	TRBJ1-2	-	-	TGTGCCAGCAGTTCCTCAGGGGCCGATGGCCGTGGCTATGGCTACACCTTC	CASSSSGADGRGYGYTF
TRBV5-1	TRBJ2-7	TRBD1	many	TGCGCCAGCAGACTTAGGGACAGTCTCTATGAGCAGTACTTC	CASRLRDSLYEQYF
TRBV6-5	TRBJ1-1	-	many	TGTGCCAGCAGTTACGAATCTGGGGGGAACACTGAAGCTTTCTTT	CASSYESGGNTEAFF
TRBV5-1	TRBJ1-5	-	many	TGCGCCAGCAGCACCTTTTCCAATCAGCCCCAGCATTTT	CASSTFSNQPQHF
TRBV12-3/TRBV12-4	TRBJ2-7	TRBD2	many	TGTGCCAGCAGTTCCGGGACTAGCGAAATCTACGAGCAGTACTTC	CASSSGTSEIYEQYF
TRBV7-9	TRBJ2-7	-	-	TGTGCCAGCAGCTCGCGGAGGACTAACTACGAGCAGTACTTC	CASSSRRTNYEQYF
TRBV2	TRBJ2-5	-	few	TGTGCCAGCAGTGTTGACGGATTGGGTTACGAGACCCAGTACTTC	CASSVDGLGYETQYF
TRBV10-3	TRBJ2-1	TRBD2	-	TGTGCCATCACCACTAATAGCGGGGGGGCCGGCGATGAGCAGTTCTTC	CAITTNSGGAGDEQFF
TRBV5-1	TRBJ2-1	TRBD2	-	TGCGCCAGCAGCTTTACTAGCGGGAGCCTCTACAATGAGCAGTTCTTC	CASSFTSGSLYNEQFF
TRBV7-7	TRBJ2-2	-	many	TGTGCTAGCAGCTTTTTCGCGGGACGGGCGAACACCGGGGAGCTGTTTTTT	CASSFFAGRANTGELFF
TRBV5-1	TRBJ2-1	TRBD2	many	TGCGCCAGCAGCTCCCCTAGCGGGGGGGCCGTCCAGTTCTTC	CASSSPSGGAVQFF
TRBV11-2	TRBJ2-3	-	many	TGTGCCAGCAGCAACACAGATACGCAGTATTTT	CASSNTDTQYF
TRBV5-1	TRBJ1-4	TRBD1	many	TGCGCCAGCAGCTCAAACAGGGGTCCAACTAATGAAAAACTGTTTTTT	CASSSNRGPTNEKLFF
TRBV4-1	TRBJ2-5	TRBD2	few	TGCGCCAGCAGCCAGGCTACGGGACTAGCGGCGCAAGAGACCCAGTACTTC	CASSQATGLAAQETQYF
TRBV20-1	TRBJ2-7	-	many	TGCAGTGCTAGAACCCGGACCGCCTGGCCCTACGAGCAGTACTTC	CSARTRTAWPYEQYF
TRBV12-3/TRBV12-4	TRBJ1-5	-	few	TGTGCCAGCAGCTCGGGGGACGGGCAGGGTGATCAGCCCCAGCATTTT	CASSSGDGQGDQPQHF
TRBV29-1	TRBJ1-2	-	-	TGCAGCGCTACAGGGAATGGCTACACCTTC	CSATGNGYTF
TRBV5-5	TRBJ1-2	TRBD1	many	TGTGCCAGCAGCATGGGACAGGGGGAAGGCTACACCTTC	CASSMGQGEGYTF
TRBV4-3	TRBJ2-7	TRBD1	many	TGCGCCAGCAGCCAAGATTTACTCTCAGGGGGTTACGAGCAGTACTTC	CASSQDLLSGGYEQYF
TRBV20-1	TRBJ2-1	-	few	TGCAGTGCTAGAGTTCCGATGACGGTTTCCTACAATGAGCAGTTCTTC	CSARVPMTVSYNEQFF
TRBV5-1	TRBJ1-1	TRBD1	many	TGCGCCAGCAGCTTCGGGACAGGGCGCGGTGAAGCTTTCTTT	CASSFGTGRGEAFF
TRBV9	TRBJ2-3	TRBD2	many	TGTGCCAGCAGCGTAAGCACTAGCGGGGGAATGGGGACAGATACGCAGTATTTT	CASSVSTSGGMGTDTQYF
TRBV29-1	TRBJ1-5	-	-	TGCGCATCGGGTGGGAATCAGCCCCAGCATTTT	CASGGNQPQHF
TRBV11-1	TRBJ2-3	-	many	TGTGCCAGCAGCTACCAAGGCACAGATACGCAGTATTTT	CASSYQGTDTQYF
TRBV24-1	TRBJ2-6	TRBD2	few	TGTGCCACCAGTGAAGGAGGGCGGGGGACGAACTCTGGGGCCAACGTCCTGACTTTC	CATSEGGRGTNSGANVLTF
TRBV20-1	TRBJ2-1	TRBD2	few	TGCAGTGGGTGTGACGGCGGGAGGATCGACAATGAGCAGTTCTTC	CSGCDGGRIDNEQFF